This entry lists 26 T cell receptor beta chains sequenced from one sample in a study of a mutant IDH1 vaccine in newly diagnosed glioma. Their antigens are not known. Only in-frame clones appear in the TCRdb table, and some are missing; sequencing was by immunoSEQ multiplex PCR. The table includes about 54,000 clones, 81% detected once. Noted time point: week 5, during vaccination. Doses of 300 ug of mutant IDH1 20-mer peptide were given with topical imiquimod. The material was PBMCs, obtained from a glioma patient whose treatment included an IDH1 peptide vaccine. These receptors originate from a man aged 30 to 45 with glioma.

In DNA form, the CDR3 reads TGCAGTGTTGTTGGCTGGGAGACCCAGTACTTC. This translates into CSVVGWETQYF. This rearrangement joins TRBV20-1 to TRBJ2-5; no reliable D call. The CDR3 runs to 11 residues. Germline CDR1 DFQATT, CDR2 SNEGSKA (reference sequence). Trimming removed 7 bases at V and 5 bases at J, with 11 bases between.

CDR3 loop: CASNFKKTGYNEQFF. The CDR3, as DNA: TGTGCCAGCAACTTTAAAAAGACAGGGTACAATGAGCAGTTCTTC. V gene TRBV7-2 combines with J gene TRBJ2-1, with 7 bases matching TRBD1. Germline lookup yields CDR1 SGHTA and CDR2 FQGNSA. This CDR3 has 15 residues. V gave up 7 bases and J gave up 4 bases; unmatched junction bases: 10.

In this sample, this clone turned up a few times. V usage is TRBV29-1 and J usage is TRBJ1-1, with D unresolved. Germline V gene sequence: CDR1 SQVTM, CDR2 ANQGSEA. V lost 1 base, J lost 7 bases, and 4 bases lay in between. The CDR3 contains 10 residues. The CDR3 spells CSVEVGEAFF. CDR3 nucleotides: TGCAGCGTTGAAGTGGGTGAAGCTTTCTTT.

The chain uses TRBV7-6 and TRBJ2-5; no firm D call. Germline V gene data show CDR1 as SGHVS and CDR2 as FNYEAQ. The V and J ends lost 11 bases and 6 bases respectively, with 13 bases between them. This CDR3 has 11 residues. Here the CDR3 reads CACIHVKTQYF. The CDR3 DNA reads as TGTGCCTGCATTCACGTAAAGACCCAGTACTTC.

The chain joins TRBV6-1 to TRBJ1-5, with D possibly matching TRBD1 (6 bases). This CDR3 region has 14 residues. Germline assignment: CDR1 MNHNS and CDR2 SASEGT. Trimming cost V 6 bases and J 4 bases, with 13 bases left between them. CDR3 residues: CASRDYTGNQPQHF. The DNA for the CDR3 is TGTGCCAGCAGGGACTATACAGGGAATCAGCCCCAGCATTTT.

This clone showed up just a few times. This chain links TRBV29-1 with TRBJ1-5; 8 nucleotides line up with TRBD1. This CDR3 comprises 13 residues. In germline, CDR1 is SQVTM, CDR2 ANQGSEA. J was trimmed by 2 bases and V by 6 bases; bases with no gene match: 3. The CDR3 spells CSVQGGGNQPQHF. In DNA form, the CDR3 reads TGCAGCGTACAGGGGGGTGGCAATCAGCCCCAGCATTTT.

The CDR3 here is CASSPSDINTGELFF. The CDR3 DNA sequence: TGTGCCAGCAGCCCTTCGGACATTAACACCGGGGAGCTGTTTTTT. This chain links TRBV6-4 with TRBJ2-2, with D tentatively TRBD1 (5 bases). The CDR3 is made up of 15 amino acids. Trimming took off 6 bases at V and 2 bases at J, with 13 bases between the two ends. CDR1 is MRHNA, CDR2 SNTAGT, per germline.

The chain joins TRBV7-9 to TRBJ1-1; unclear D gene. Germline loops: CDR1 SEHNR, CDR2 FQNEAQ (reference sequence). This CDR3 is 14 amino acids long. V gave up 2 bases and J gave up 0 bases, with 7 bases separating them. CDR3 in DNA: TGTGCCAGCAGCTTAAGCACCATGAACACTGAAGCTTTCTTT. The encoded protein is CASSLSTMNTEAFF. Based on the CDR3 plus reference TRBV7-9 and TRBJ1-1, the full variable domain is DTGVSQNPRHKITKRGQNVTFRCDPISEHNRLYWYRQTLGQGPEFLTYFQNEAQLEKSRLLSDRFSAERPKGSFSTLEIQRTEQGDSAMYLCASSLSTMNTEAFFGQGTRLTVV.

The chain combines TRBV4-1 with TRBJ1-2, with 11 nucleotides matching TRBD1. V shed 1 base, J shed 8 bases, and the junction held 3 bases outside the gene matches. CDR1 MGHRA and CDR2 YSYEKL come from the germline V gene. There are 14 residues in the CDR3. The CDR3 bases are TGCGCCAGCAGCCAAGTGGGACAGGGGGGAGGCTACACCTTC. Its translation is CASSQVGQGGGYTF.

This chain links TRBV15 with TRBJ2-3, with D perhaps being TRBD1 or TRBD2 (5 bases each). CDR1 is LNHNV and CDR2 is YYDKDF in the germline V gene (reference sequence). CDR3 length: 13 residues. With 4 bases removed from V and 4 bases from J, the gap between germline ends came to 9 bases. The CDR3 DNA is TGTGCCACCAGCATGACAGCGGCAGATACGCAGTATTTT. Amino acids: CATSMTAADTQYF.

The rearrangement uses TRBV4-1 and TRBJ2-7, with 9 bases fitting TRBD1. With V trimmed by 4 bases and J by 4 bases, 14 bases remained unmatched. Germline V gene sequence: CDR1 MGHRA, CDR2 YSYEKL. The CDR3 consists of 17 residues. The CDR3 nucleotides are TGCGCCAGCAGCCTAGAGGCGCCGGGACAGGGTTCGTACGAGCAGTACTTC. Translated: CASSLEAPGQGSYEQYF.

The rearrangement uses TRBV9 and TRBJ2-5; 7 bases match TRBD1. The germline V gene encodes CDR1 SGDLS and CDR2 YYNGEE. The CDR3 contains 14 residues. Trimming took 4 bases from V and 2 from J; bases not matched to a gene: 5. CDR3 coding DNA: TGTGCCAGCAGCCAAGGGGGCGTTCAAGAGACCCAGTACTTC. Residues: CASSQGGVQETQYF.

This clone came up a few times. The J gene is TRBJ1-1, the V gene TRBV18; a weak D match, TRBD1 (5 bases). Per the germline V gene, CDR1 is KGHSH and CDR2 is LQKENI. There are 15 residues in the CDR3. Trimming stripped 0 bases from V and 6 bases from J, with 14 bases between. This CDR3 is CASSPPEAPGAEAFF. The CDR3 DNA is TGTGCCAGCTCACCACCGGAAGCTCCGGGGGCTGAAGCTTTCTTT.

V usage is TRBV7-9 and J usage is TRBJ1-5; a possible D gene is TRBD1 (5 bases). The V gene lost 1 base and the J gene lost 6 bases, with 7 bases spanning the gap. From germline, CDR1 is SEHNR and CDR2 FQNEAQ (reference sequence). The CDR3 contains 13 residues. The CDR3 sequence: CASSLGGLQPQHF. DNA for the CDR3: TGTGCCAGCAGCTTAGGGGGCCTTCAGCCCCAGCATTTT.

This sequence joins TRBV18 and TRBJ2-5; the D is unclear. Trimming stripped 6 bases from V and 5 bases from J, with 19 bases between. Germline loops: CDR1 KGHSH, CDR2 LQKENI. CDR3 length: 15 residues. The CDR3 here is CASSPPDGMRETQYF. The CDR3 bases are TGTGCCAGCTCGCCCCCGGATGGCATGAGGGAGACCCAGTACTTC.

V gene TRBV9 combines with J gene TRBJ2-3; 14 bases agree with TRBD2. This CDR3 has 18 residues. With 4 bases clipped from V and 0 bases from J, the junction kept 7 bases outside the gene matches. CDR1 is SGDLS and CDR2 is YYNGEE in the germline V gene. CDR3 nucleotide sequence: TGTGCCAGCAGCAAATGGACTAGCGGGGGGATTAGCACAGATACGCAGTATTTT. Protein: CASSKWTSGGISTDTQYF.

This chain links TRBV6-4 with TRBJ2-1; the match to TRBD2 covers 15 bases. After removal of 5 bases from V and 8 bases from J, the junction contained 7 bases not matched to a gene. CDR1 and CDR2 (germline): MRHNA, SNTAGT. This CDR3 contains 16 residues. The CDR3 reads CASSTGLAGGNYEQFF. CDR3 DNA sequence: TGTGCCAGCAGTACGGGACTAGCGGGGGGCAACTATGAGCAGTTCTTC.

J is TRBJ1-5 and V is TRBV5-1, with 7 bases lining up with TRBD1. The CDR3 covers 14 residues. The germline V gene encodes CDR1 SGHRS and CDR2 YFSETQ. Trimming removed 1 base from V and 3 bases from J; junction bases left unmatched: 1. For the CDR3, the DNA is TGCGCCAGCAGCTTGACAGGGGCCAATCAGCCCCAGCATTTT. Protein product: CASSLTGANQPQHF.

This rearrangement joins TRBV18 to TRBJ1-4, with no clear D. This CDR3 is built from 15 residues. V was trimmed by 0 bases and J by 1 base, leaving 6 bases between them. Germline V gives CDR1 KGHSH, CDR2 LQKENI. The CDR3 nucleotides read TGTGCCAGCTCACCACCGTTGAAAACTAATGAAAAACTGTTTTTT. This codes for CASSPPLKTNEKLFF.

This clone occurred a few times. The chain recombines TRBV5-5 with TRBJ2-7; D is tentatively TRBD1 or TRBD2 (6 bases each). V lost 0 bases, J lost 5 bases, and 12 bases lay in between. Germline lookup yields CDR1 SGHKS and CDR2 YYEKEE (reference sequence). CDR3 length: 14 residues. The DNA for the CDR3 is TGTGCCAGCAGCTTGGTTCCGGGGGCCGACGAGCAGTACTTC. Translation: CASSLVPGADEQYF.

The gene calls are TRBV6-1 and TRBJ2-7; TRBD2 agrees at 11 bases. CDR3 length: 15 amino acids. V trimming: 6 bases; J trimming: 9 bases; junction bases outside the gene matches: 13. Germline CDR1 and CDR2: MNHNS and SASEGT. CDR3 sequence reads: CASRYTSGGPTVQYF. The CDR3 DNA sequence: TGTGCCAGCAGGTATACTAGCGGGGGTCCTACAGTGCAGTACTTC.

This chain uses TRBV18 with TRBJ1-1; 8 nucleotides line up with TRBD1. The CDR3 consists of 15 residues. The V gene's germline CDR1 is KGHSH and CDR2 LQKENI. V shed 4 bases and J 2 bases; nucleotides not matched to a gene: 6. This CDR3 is CASSQGTGGNTEAFF. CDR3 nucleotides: TGTGCCAGCTCACAAGGGACAGGAGGAAACACTGAAGCTTTCTTT.

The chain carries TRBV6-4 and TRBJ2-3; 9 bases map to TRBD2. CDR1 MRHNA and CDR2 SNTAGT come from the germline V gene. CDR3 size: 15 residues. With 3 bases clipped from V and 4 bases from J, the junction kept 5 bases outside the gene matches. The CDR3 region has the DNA TGTGCCAGCAGTGAAGCGGGGGGTAGCGCAGATACGCAGTATTTT. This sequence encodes CASSEAGGSADTQYF.

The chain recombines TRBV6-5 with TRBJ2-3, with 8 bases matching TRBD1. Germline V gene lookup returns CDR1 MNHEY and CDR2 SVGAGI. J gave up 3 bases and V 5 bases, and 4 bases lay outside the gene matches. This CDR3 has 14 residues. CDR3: CASSRDRGTDTQYF. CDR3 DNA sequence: TGTGCCAGCAGTCGCGACAGGGGAACAGATACGCAGTATTTT.

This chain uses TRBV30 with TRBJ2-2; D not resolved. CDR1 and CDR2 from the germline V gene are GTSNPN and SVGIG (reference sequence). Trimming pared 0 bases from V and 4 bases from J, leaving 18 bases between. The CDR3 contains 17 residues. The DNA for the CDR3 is TGTGCCTGGAGTGTACGAAAGGTCAGGCACGGCACCGGGGAGCTGTTTTTT. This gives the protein CAWSVRKVRHGTGELFF.

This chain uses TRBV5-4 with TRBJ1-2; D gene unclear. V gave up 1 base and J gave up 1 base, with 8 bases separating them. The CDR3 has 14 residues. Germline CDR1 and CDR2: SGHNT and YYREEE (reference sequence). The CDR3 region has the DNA TGTGCCAGCAGCTTGCCTAGGGATAACTATGGCTACACCTTC. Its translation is CASSLPRDNYGYTF.